This T cell receptor beta chain was recorded in a study of CD8 T cells in Susac syndrome. TCR beta sequences were obtained from blood CD8+ and CD4+ T cells. The patients who served as multiple sclerosis controls were treatment-naive and had stable or active relapsing-remitting disease that fulfilled the revised McDonald criteria. TEMRA cells were FACS-enriched, and CD8+ and CD4+ T cells were isolated negatively. Random hexamers were used to reverse transcribe the RNA input (about 0.5 to 1 ug). TCRdb passed the immunoSEQ multiplex PCR reads through MiXCR, listing each CDR3 protein once. This table holds a few hundred thousand distinct CDR3 sequences, approximately 95% found once. The CDR3 totals 15 residues. Germline values: CDR1 LGHDT, CDR2 YNNKEL (reference sequence). With V trimmed by 5 bases and J by 0 bases, 5 bases remained unmatched.

This chain links TRBV3-1 with TRBJ2-3, with 7 bases lining up with TRBD1. The TCR was taken from a human donor with multiple sclerosis. Sequencing input: CD4+ T cells from PBMCs. In DNA, the CDR3 is TGTGCCAGCAGCGAAGTGGGACAGAGCACAGATACGCAGTATTTT. Its protein product is CASSEVGQSTDTQYF.